Detailed here is one TCR beta chain. The CDR3 is 18 amino acids. Trimming cost V 1 base and J 3 bases, with 19 bases left between them. Germline V lookup: CDR1 MGHRA, CDR2 YSYEKL. Per the original methods: Using reference gene primer amplification, nucleated cell counts were estimated. Profiling relied on immunoSEQ multiplex PCR, and the TCRdb table lists in-frame clones only, not all of them. V and J calls and clone size are copied from that table; D and trimming were computed from the DNA. Seen here are more than 120,000 clones, about nine tenths observed once, and the top ten hold 28%. This sample was taken from a study of blood T cell repertoires in COVID-19. The overall study: Spain, Italy and the United States supplied samples that represented acute and convalescent COVID-19. PBMCs, B-cell-depleted T cells, or T cells provided the cDNA or gDNA that made up the material.

This receptor was taken from a human donor in a cohort sampled during active COVID-19. Sample: peripheral blood. The chain employs TRBV4-1 and TRBJ2-1; D is perhaps TRBD2 (7 bases). In DNA, the CDR3 is TGCGCCAGCAGCCAAGGCGCCAGGGGAGCGGGGATCTACAATGAGCAGTTCTTC. Residues: CASSQGARGAGIYNEQFF.